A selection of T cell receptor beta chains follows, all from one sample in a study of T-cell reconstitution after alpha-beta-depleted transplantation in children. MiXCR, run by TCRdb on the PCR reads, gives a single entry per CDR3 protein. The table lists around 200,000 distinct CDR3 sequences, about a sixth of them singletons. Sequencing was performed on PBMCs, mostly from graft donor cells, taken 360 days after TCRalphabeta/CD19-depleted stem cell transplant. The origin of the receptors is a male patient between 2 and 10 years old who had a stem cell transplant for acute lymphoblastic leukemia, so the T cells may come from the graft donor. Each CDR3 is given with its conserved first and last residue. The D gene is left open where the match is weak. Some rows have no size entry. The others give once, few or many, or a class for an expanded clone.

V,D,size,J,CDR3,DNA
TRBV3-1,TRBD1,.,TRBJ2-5,CASRGQGQETQYF,TGTGCCAGCAGGGGACAGGGACAAGAGACCCAGTACTTC
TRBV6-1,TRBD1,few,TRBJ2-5,CASRTPRTGMLETQYF,TGTGCCAGCAGAACCCCAAGGACAGGGATGTTAGAGACCCAGTACTTC
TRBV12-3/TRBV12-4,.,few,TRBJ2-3,CASRAGDTQYF,TGTGCCAGCAGGGCCGGAGATACGCAGTATTTT
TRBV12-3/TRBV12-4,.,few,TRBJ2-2,CASSLEGRRGTGELFF,TGTGCCAGCAGTTTAGAAGGTCGCAGGGGCACCGGGGAGCTGTTTTTT
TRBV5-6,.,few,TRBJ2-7,CASSAERPAYEQYF,TGTGCCAGCAGCGCAGAAAGACCTGCCTACGAGCAGTACTTC
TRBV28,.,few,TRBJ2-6,CASSQTGPSGANVLTF,TGTGCCAGCAGTCAGACAGGTCCCTCTGGGGCCAACGTCCTGACTTTC
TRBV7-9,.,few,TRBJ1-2,CASRRDRPEASNYGYTF,TGTGCCAGCAGACGGGACCGGCCGGAAGCATCTAACTATGGCTACACCTTC
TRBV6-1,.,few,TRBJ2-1,CASSLNSANSYNEQFF,TGTGCCAGCAGCCTGAATAGCGCCAATTCCTACAATGAGCAGTTCTTC
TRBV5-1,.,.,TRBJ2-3,CASSPDRALGGTQYF,TGCGCCAGCAGCCCCGACAGGGCCCTGGGAGGTACGCAGTATTTT
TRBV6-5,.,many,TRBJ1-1,CASSYSIQGSEAFF,TGTGCCAGCAGTTACTCTATTCAGGGGTCTGAAGCTTTCTTT
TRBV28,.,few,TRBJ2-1,CASSLTGQYNEQFF,TGTGCCAGCAGTTTAACAGGGCAGTACAATGAGCAGTTCTTC
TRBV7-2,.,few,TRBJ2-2,CASSRRQDAGELFF,TGTGCCAGCAGCCGTCGACAGGATGCCGGGGAGCTGTTTTTT
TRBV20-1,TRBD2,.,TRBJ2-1,CSATGLAGVNEQFF,TGCAGTGCTACCGGACTAGCGGGGGTTAATGAGCAGTTCTTC
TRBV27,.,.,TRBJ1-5,CASSPLTDQPQHF,TGTGCCAGCAGTCCCTTAACAGATCAGCCCCAGCATTTT
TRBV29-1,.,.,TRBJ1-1,CSIDLRGEAFF,TGCAGCATAGACCTTCGGGGTGAAGCTTTCTTT
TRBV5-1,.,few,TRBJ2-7,CASSLMSRGTVSYEQYF,TGCGCCAGCAGCTTGATGTCTCGGGGGACCGTATCCTACGAGCAGTACTTC
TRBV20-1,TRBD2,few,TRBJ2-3,CSANLAGGPRDTQYF,TGCAGTGCTAACTTAGCGGGGGGGCCTAGGGATACGCAGTATTTT
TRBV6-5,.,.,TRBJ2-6,CASSYIGANGANVLTF,TGTGCCAGCAGTTACATAGGGGCGAACGGGGCCAACGTCCTGACTTTC
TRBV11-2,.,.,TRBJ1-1,CASSADRKNTEAFF,TGTGCCAGCAGCGCCGACAGGAAAAACACTGAAGCTTTCTTT
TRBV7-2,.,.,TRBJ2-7,CASSFLSGTGYEQYF,TGTGCCAGCAGCTTTCTTTCCGGGACGGGTTACGAGCAGTACTTC
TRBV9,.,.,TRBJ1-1,CASSPRSDRWRNTEAFF,TGTGCCAGCAGCCCCCGGTCCGATAGGTGGAGGAACACTGAAGCTTTCTTT
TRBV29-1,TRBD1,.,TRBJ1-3,CSATGGASGNTIYF,TGCAGCGCAACAGGGGGCGCATCTGGAAACACCATATATTTT
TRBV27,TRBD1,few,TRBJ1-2,CASSSYIGQEPYIYGYTF,TGTGCCAGCAGCTCCTATATTGGACAGGAGCCTTACATCTATGGCTACACCTTC
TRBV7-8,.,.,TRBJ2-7,CASSLHRVEGEQYF,TGTGCCAGCAGCTTACACAGGGTCGAAGGCGAGCAGTACTTC
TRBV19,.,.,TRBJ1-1,CASSTPNTEAFF,TGTGCCAGTAGTACGCCGAACACTGAAGCTTTCTTT
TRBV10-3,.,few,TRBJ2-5,CAISLEQETQYF,TGTGCCATCAGTCTGGAGCAAGAGACCCAGTACTTC
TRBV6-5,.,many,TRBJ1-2,CASSYSTGMGYGYTF,TGTGCCAGCAGTTACTCGACTGGCATGGGCTATGGCTACACCTTC
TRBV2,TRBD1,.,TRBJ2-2,CASRPGQAAGELFF,TGTGCCAGCAGACCGGGACAGGCGGCCGGGGAGCTGTTTTTT
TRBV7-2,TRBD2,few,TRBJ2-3,CASSLGFTSDTDTQYF,TGTGCCAGCAGCTTAGGGTTTACTAGCGACACAGATACGCAGTATTTT
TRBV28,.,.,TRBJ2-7,CASSLSQISYEQYF,TGTGCCAGCAGTTTATCCCAGATTTCCTACGAGCAGTACTTC
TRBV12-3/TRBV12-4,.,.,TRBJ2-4,CASSTHEGPLAKNIQYF,TGTGCCAGCAGCACGCACGAGGGGCCCTTAGCCAAAAACATTCAGTACTTC
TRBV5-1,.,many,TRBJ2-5,CASSLPRVWETQYF,TGCGCCAGCAGCTTGCCCAGGGTTTGGGAGACCCAGTACTTC
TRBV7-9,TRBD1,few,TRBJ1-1,CASSLGPPGGVTEAFF,TGTGCCAGCAGCTTAGGTCCGCCAGGGGGGGTCACTGAAGCTTTCTTT
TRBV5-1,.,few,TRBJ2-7,CASSLVTGRTYEQYF,TGCGCCAGCAGCTTGGTTACAGGTCGGACCTACGAGCAGTACTTC
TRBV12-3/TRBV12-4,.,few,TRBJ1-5,CASSFLDQPQHF,TGTGCCAGCAGTTTTCTTGATCAGCCCCAGCATTTT
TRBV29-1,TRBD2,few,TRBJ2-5,CSGSGAYQETQYF,TGCAGCGGAAGCGGGGCGTACCAAGAGACCCAGTACTTC
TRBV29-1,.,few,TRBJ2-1,CSVLGSGVFYNEQFF,TGCAGCGTCCTAGGATCAGGGGTATTCTACAATGAGCAGTTCTTC
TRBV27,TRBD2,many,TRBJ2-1,CASSLVGTSGYNEQFF,TGTGCCAGCAGTTTAGTCGGGACTAGCGGATACAATGAGCAGTTCTTC
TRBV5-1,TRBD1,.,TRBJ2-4,CASKETGSLDIIQYF,TGCGCCAGCAAGGAGACAGGGTCGCTAGATATAATTCAGTACTTC
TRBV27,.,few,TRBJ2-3,CASSPVALEGTDTQYF,TGTGCCAGCAGTCCGGTTGCCCTTGAGGGCACAGATACGCAGTATTTT
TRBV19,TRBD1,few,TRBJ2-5,CASSISTGVGETQYF,TGTGCCAGTAGTATATCGACAGGGGTCGGGGAGACCCAGTACTTC
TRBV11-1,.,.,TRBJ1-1,CASSLVLDTEAFF,TGTGCCAGCAGCTTAGTATTGGACACTGAAGCTTTCTTT
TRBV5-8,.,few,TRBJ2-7,CASNLGGRSSYEQYF,TGTGCCAGTAACCTTGGGGGCAGGAGCTCCTACGAGCAGTACTTC
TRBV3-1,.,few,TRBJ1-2,CASSQEMGDAYYGYTF,TGTGCCAGCAGCCAAGAGATGGGCGACGCTTACTATGGCTACACCTTC
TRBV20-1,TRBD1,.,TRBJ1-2,CSARRQGLHGYTF,TGCAGTGCCAGGCGACAGGGGCTGCATGGCTACACCTTC
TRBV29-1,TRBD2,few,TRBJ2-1,CSVVGSKTSGGNEQFF,TGCAGCGTTGTCGGCTCAAAGACTAGCGGGGGAAATGAGCAGTTCTTC